This T cell receptor (beta chain) is from a study of T-cell reconstitution after alpha-beta-depleted transplantation in children. CDR1 is SGHDT and CDR2 is YYEEEE in the germline V gene. J was trimmed by 8 bases and V by 2 bases; bases with no gene match: 9. The CDR3 totals 15 residues. Library preparation (for TCRbeta) was performed with unique molecular identifiers. Using its own MiXCR run on the PCR reads, TCRdb lists one record per CDR3 protein. The sample lists around 400,000 distinct CDR3 sequences, about 20% occurring once. The sequencing used PBMCs from the stem cell graft donor, collected from the stem cell graft. This TCR came from a human donor who donated a stem cell graft to a child with acute myeloid leukemia. The chain joins TRBV5-6 to TRBJ2-1; TRBD2 agrees at 8 bases. The CDR3 protein is CASSFLSGSYDEQFF. The DNA of the CDR3 is TGTGCCAGCAGCTTTTTAAGCGGGAGTTATGATGAGCAGTTCTTC.